The 15 T cell receptor beta chains below all came from one sample that was sequenced in a study of spatial heterogeneity in lung cancer. Notes on the study in general: Mutation tallies in tumors tracked expanded intratumoral alpha and beta TCR counts.

Antigen specificity for these receptors is unknown. One entry per CDR3 protein, called by TCRdb with MiXCR from the 5' RACE reads. The profile shows 3,000 to 4,500 distinct CDR3 sequences, roughly 30% of them singletons. Time point indicated: sample taken at primary tumor resection. Sequencing was performed on lung tumor tissue, taken at surgery. All receptors derive from a male donor with early-stage non-small cell lung cancer.

In its sample, this clonotype ranks as medium-sized. Since it is a stray read in a library aimed at alpha chains, this beta chain has a size that is not meaningful. The chain is built from TRBV27 and TRBJ1-5; TRBD1 aligns across 8 bases. J was trimmed by 0 bases and V by 5 bases; bases with no gene match: 12. Looked up from germline, CDR1 is MNHEY and CDR2 is SMNVEV (reference sequence). The CDR3 is made up of 18 amino acids. The DNA for the CDR3 is TGTGCCAGCAGTCACAAGACAGGGGTTGGATATAGCAATCAGCCCCAGCATTTT. This gives the protein CASSHKTGVGYSNQPQHF.

In its sample, this clonotype was seen once. Little can be read into the size of this beta chain, an off-target read in a library designed for alpha chains. This chain links TRBV5-1 with TRBJ2-1; the D call may be TRBD1 or TRBD2 (6 bases each). The V gene's germline CDR1 is SGHRS and CDR2 YFSETQ. The CDR3 consists of 15 residues. V lost 9 bases to trimming and J lost 6 bases, with 22 bases between them. Here the CDR3 DNA reads TGCGCCACCCGCCCGGGGGCCCCCGAGGGCAATGAGCAGTTCTTC. This encodes CATRPGAPEGNEQFF.

There are many counts of this clonotype. This beta chain appears as a stray read in a library generated for alpha chains; its size is not informative. The chain joins TRBV11-2 to TRBJ2-1; D possibly uses TRBD1 or TRBD2 (5 bases each). The CDR3 runs 15 residues. Looked up from germline, CDR1 is SGHAT and CDR2 is FQNNGV. The germline V and J ends were trimmed by 5 bases and 2 bases, with 13 bases remaining between them. The CDR3 nucleotides read TGTGCCAGCAGCCGGGGACGCCGCGCCTACAATGAGCAGTTCTTC. Amino acids: CASSRGRRAYNEQFF.

About this clonotype: Within a library made for alpha chains, this beta chain is off target, and its count is uninformative. V is TRBV27 and J is TRBJ1-5; 7 bases line up with TRBD1. This CDR3 contains 14 residues. Unmatched junction bases numbered 4, after V lost 5 bases and J lost 3 bases. Germline CDR1 is MNHEY and CDR2 is SMNVEV (reference sequence). CDR3 sequence (DNA): TGTGCCAGCAGTACACAGGGGTCCAATCAGCCCCAGCATTTT. This translates into CASSTQGSNQPQHF.

This clonotype has a count of ten or more. Since it is a stray read in a library aimed at alpha chains, this beta chain has a size that is not meaningful. V and J are TRBV7-7 and TRBJ2-7; the D is unclear. This CDR3 is built from 8 residues. Per the germline V gene, CDR1 is SSHAT and CDR2 is FNYEAQ (reference sequence). The CDR3 bases are TGTGCTGGATACGAGCAGTACGTC. Protein product: CAGYEQYV.

By sample share, this clonotype is medium-sized. The library was prepared for alpha chains; this beta chain is a stray read, so its frequency means little. The chain recombines TRBV20-1 with TRBJ2-3; 8 bases map to TRBD2. V shed 1 base, J shed 1 base, and the junction held 7 bases outside the gene matches. CDR1 DFQATT and CDR2 SNEGSKA come from the germline V gene (reference sequence). CDR3 length: 16 residues. CDR3 amino acids: CSARGASGSGTDTQYF. The CDR3 DNA is TGCAGTGCTAGAGGCGCTAGCGGGTCGGGCACAGATACGCAGTATTTT.

Sample share makes this clonotype medium-sized. This beta chain is a stray sequence in a library constructed for alpha chains; its clone size is not meaningful. The chain carries TRBV11-2 and TRBJ2-5, with D unresolved. The CDR3 extends over 13 amino acids. V lost 1 base to trimming and J lost 5 bases, with 8 bases between them. The V gene's germline CDR1 is SGHAT and CDR2 FQNNGV. The DNA of the CDR3 is TGTGCCAGCAGCTTAGGACCGACTGAGACCCAGTACTTC. This encodes CASSLGPTETQYF. Looking up the rest from reference TRBV11-2 and TRBJ2-5 gives the full variable domain: EAGVAQSPRYKIIEKRQSVAFWCNPISGHATLYWYQQILGQGPKLLIQFQNNGVVDDSQLPKDRFSAERLKGVDSTLKIQPAKLEDSAVYLCASSLGPTETQYFGPGTRLLVL.

In this sample, this clonotype turned up once. Since the library was made to target alpha chains, this beta chain is a stray read and its abundance is not meaningful. The rearrangement joins TRBV29-1 to TRBJ2-1; tentative D call: TRBD2 (6 bases). This CDR3 spans 14 amino acids. V gave up 3 bases and J gave up 3 bases, with 12 bases separating them. The germline CDR1 and CDR2 sequences are SQVTM and ANQGSEA. CDR3 loop: CSVDPGVGYNEQFF. In DNA, the CDR3 is TGCAGCGTTGATCCGGGAGTAGGCTACAATGAGCAGTTCTTC.

This clonotype is medium-sized (0.01 to 0.1%) in the sample. Found in a library prepared for alpha chains, this beta chain is an off-target read, and its abundance has little meaning. This rearrangement joins TRBV12-3 or TRBV12-4 to TRBJ2-1; D call uncertain. V was pared by 4 bases and J by 6 bases, with 4 bases between. The CDR3 runs 11 residues. CDR3 nucleotides: TGTGCCAGCAGTTATAGCAATGAGCAGTTCTTC. This gives the protein CASSYSNEQFF.

This clonotype turned up a few times. This beta chain represents an off-target read in a library built for alpha chains; its size is of limited meaning. The chain recombines TRBV7-9 with TRBJ2-5; TRBD1 is a possible D gene (5 bases). The CDR3 length is 17 residues. Germline CDR1 SEHNR, CDR2 FQNEAQ (reference sequence). V was clipped by 5 bases and J by 3 bases, with 22 bases between them. The CDR3 nucleotides are TGTGCCAGCAGCAAAATACCCGGTGACAGTCCTAAAGAGACCCAGTACTTC. Amino acids: CASSKIPGDSPKETQYF.

About this clonotype itself: As an off-target read in a library built for alpha chains, this beta chain has a frequency of little significance. The V gene is TRBV19, the J gene TRBJ1-2; possible D gene TRBD1, 5 bases. The CDR3 runs to 13 residues. V was trimmed by 5 bases and J by 3 bases, leaving 10 bases between them. From germline, CDR1 is LNHDA and CDR2 SQIVND (reference sequence). The CDR3 here is CASSVGQDYGYTF. As DNA, the CDR3 is TGTGCCAGTAGTGTAGGACAAGACTATGGCTACACCTTC.

This clonotype rates as medium-sized. The size of this beta chain means little, since it is a stray read in a library made for alpha chains. The chain combines TRBV5-1 with TRBJ2-1, with a tentative D call TRBD2 (7 bases). Germline lookup yields CDR1 SGHRS and CDR2 YFSETQ. With 4 bases removed from V and 9 bases from J, the gap between germline ends came to 17 bases. The CDR3 spans 14 residues. CDR3 nucleotide sequence: TGCGCCAGCAGCCGGCTACAAGGGGGGGCTGAGCAGTTCTTC. This codes for CASSRLQGGAEQFF.

As concerns this clonotype: Little can be read into the size of this beta chain, an off-target read in a library designed for alpha chains. The V and J genes are TRBV2 and TRBJ1-1; possibly TRBD1 for D (5 bases). CDR3 size: 15 residues. Looked up from germline, CDR1 is SNHLY and CDR2 is FYNNEI. Trimming stripped 2 bases from V and 4 bases from J, with 14 bases between. Written as DNA, the CDR3 is TGTGCCAGCAGTGAAAGGGCAGGGAGTAGCACTGAAGCTTTCTTT. Its translation is CASSERAGSSTEAFF.

This clonotype is labeled as medium-sized (0.01 to 0.1%). As an off-target read in a library built for alpha chains, this beta chain has a frequency of little significance. This chain uses TRBV7-2 with TRBJ2-5; 9 bases agree with TRBD2. This CDR3 is 14 amino acids long. In germline, CDR1 is SGHTA, CDR2 FQGNSA. J lost 4 bases, V lost 3 bases, and 3 bases had no gene match. This chain's CDR3 is CASSLGLAGETQYF. The CDR3 bases are TGTGCCAGCAGCTTGGGACTAGCAGGAGAGACCCAGTACTTC.

This clonotype appeared once. This beta chain is a stray sequence in a library constructed for alpha chains; its clone size is not meaningful. This chain links TRBV5-1 with TRBJ2-7; D perhaps matches TRBD2 (5 bases). The germline V gene encodes CDR1 SGHRS and CDR2 YFSETQ. The CDR3 runs 14 residues. V was clipped by 0 bases and J by 9 bases, with 16 bases between them. The CDR3 DNA sequence: TGCGCCAGCAGCTTGGGAGTGGCGGGCCAGCGGCAGTACTTC. This translates into CASSLGVAGQRQYF.